The next 18 T cell receptor beta chains were all read from a single sample in a study of blood T cell repertoires in COVID-19. Clones were sequenced by immunoSEQ multiplex PCR, and TCRdb holds only the in-frame ones, with some missing. Of about 220,000 clones in the sample, roughly 80% were seen once. Source material: PBMCs or T cells enriched from blood (not recorded which). Every receptor here comes from a woman between 35 and 50 years old with acute COVID-19.

The chain joins TRBV11-2 to TRBJ1-4; TRBD1 aligns across 10 bases. The CDR3 is 15 amino acids. CDR1 is SGHAT, CDR2 FQNNGV, per germline. Trimming took 5 bases from V and 7 from J; bases not matched to a gene: 7. CDR3 bases: TGTGCCAGCAGCACTCGACAGGGGGCGCGTGAAAAACTGTTTTTT. Translating gives CASSTRQGAREKLFF.

This clone was seen more than once but under ten times. This chain connects TRBV29-1 to TRBJ1-2, with D perhaps matching TRBD1 (6 bases). V lost 6 bases and J 4 bases, leaving 15 bases between the germline ends. The CDR3 sequence is 13 residues long. Germline-derived CDR1 and CDR2 are SQVTM and ANQGSEA. The CDR3 sequence is CSVGGRGPYGYTF. CDR3 DNA: TGCAGCGTAGGTGGCAGGGGACCCTATGGCTACACCTTC.

This clone was observed a handful of times. The chain carries TRBV5-1 and TRBJ1-2, with 10 positions matching TRBD1. The ends lost 4 bases at V and 8 bases at J; junction bases unmatched: 11. This CDR3 contains 15 residues. Per the germline V gene, CDR1 is SGHRS and CDR2 is YFSETQ. The CDR3 loop reads CASSLSGTGALGYTF. The CDR3 nucleotides read TGCGCCAGCAGCCTCTCTGGGACAGGGGCTCTCGGCTACACCTTC.

This sequence joins TRBV15 and TRBJ2-3, with TRBD2 matching 12 bases. CDR1 LNHNV and CDR2 YYDKDF come from the germline V gene (reference sequence). CDR3 length: 19 amino acids. After removal of 0 bases from V and 2 bases from J, the junction contained 9 bases not matched to a gene. CDR3 bases: TGTGCCACCAGCAGAGATTATTGGACTAGCGGGGCCTTCACAGATACGCAGTATTTT. This gives the protein CATSRDYWTSGAFTDTQYF.

The chain couples TRBV18 to TRBJ1-2, with unresolved D. CDR3 length: 11 residues. Trimming removed 3 bases from V and 8 bases from J, with 7 bases in between. Germline V gives CDR1 KGHSH, CDR2 LQKENI. The CDR3 DNA reads as TGTGCCAGCTCACCCCGCAGGGGCTACACCTTC. Translation gives CASSPRRGYTF.

The chain combines TRBV24-1 with TRBJ2-1; the D gene is possibly TRBD2 (7 bases). Germline lookup yields CDR1 KGHDR and CDR2 SFDVKD. Trimming removed 4 bases from V and 3 bases from J, with 15 bases in between. This CDR3 is built from 16 residues. The CDR3 nucleotides read TGTGCCACCAGTGAGTATGCGGGGGCCATCTACAATGAGCAGTTCTTC. It specifies CATSEYAGAIYNEQFF.

Of note for this clone: Other DNA variants within this sample encode the same CDR3. The chain employs TRBV18 and TRBJ1-1; possibly TRBD1 for D (5 bases). Trimming left V 2 bases short and J 1 base short, with 5 bases between. This CDR3 comprises 13 residues. Germline-derived CDR1 and CDR2 are KGHSH and LQKENI. The chain's CDR3 is CASSPGQNTEAFF. Written as DNA, the CDR3 is TGTGCCAGCTCACCAGGACAGAACACTGAAGCTTTCTTT. The complete variable domain, with remaining parts taken from reference TRBV18 and TRBJ1-1, reads NAGVMQNPRHLVRRRGQEARLRCSPMKGHSHVYWYRQLPEEGLKFMVYLQKENIIDESGMPKERFSAEFPKEGPSILRIQQVVRGDSAAYFCASSPGQNTEAFFGQGTRLTVV.

The table lists this clone with a few counts. The chain combines TRBV4-3 with TRBJ2-3; a possible D gene is TRBD2 (5 bases). CDR3 length: 12 residues. Germline values: CDR1 LGHNA, CDR2 YSLEER. Trimming shortened V by 4 bases and J by 5 bases, and 7 bases separated the two germline ends. Here the CDR3 reads CASSRGRDTQYF. The CDR3 DNA sequence: TGCGCCAGCAGCCGAGGGAGAGATACGCAGTATTTT.

The V and J genes are TRBV30 and TRBJ1-3, with D unclear. Germline lookup yields CDR1 GTSNPN and CDR2 SVGIG (reference sequence). The CDR3 loop spans 14 amino acids. Between the trimmed V and J ends, which lost 0 bases and 4 bases, there was a span of 10 bases. The CDR3 coding sequence is TGTGCCTGGAGTGTATCCGGGTCGGGAAACACCATATATTTT. This translates into CAWSVSGSGNTIYF.

This rearrangement joins TRBV7-2 to TRBJ1-6; the match to TRBD1 covers 7 bases. The CDR3 length is 14 residues. Germline V CDR1 and CDR2: SGHTA, FQGNSA. J lost 7 bases, V lost 5 bases, and 5 bases had no gene match. CDR3 in amino acids: CASSRSTGNSPLHF. The CDR3 DNA follows: TGTGCCAGCAGCCGGTCGACAGGGAATTCACCCCTCCACTTT.

This chain uses TRBV3-1 (or the pseudogene TRBV3-2) with TRBJ2-1, with TRBD1 matching 7 bases. CDR1 and CDR2 (germline): LGHDT, YNNKEL (reference sequence). CDR3 size: 15 residues. V dropped 5 bases and J dropped 1; count of bases not matched to a gene: 5. The CDR3 sequence is CASSSGTASYNEQFF. Here the CDR3 DNA reads TGTGCCAGCAGCTCCGGGACAGCATCCTACAATGAGCAGTTCTTC.

The chain carries TRBV19 and TRBJ1-5; possible D gene TRBD1, 5 bases. The V and J ends lost 7 bases and 5 bases respectively, with 15 bases between them. CDR3 length equals 14 residues. The germline CDR1 and CDR2 sequences are LNHDA and SQIVND (reference sequence). The CDR3 spells CASTEAGPYQPQHF. CDR3 nucleotide sequence: TGTGCCAGTACCGAGGCAGGGCCCTATCAGCCCCAGCATTTT.

This chain connects TRBV6-5 to TRBJ1-4; the D gene is possibly TRBD1 (6 bases). The germline V gene encodes CDR1 MNHEY and CDR2 SVGAGI. This CDR3 has 14 residues. V was cut by 2 bases and J by 8 bases, with 12 bases left in between. The CDR3 nucleotides are TGTGCCAGCAGTTACACAGGGATGGGGGAAAAACTGTTTTTT. Protein sequence: CASSYTGMGEKLFF.

This sequence joins TRBV7-3 and TRBJ1-1, with D possibly being TRBD1 (5 bases). CDR1 and CDR2 (germline): SGHTA, FQGTGA. The CDR3 loop spans 15 amino acids. Trimming left V 5 bases short and J 2 bases short, with 15 bases between. This CDR3 reads CASSTQGRGNTEAFF. CDR3 nucleotides: TGTGCCAGCAGCACCCAGGGAAGGGGTAACACTGAAGCTTTCTTT.

This clone was found a few times. The CDR3 sequence is CASLVLSGNTIYF. The CDR3 region has the DNA TGTGCCAGTTTAGTTCTCTCTGGAAACACCATATATTTT. The chain recombines TRBV12-3 or TRBV12-4 with TRBJ1-3; D is unclear. Trimming took 9 bases from V and 0 from J, leaving 9 bases between them. CDR3 size: 13 residues.

The chain has TRBV5-8 and TRBJ1-2; TRBD1 matches 8 bases. The CDR3 runs 14 residues. CDR1 SGHTS and CDR2 YDEGEE come from the germline V gene. With V trimmed by 7 bases and J by 7 bases, 12 bases remained unmatched. In nucleotides, the CDR3 is TGTGCCAGCCGAGACAGGGGTCGAAGTAGTGGCTACACCTTC. Protein product: CASRDRGRSSGYTF.

Worth noting for this clone: Other DNA sequences in the sample encode the same CDR3. The V call is TRBV5-1, the J call TRBJ1-1; a possible D gene is TRBD1 (6 bases). V was shortened by 0 bases and J by 5 bases, with 11 bases between the two germline ends. CDR1 is SGHRS and CDR2 is YFSETQ in the germline V gene. The CDR3 loop spans 14 amino acids. CDR3 region: CASSLVQGGTEAFF. The CDR3 DNA reads as TGCGCCAGCAGCTTGGTACAGGGCGGGACTGAAGCTTTCTTT.

The chain uses TRBV7-8 and TRBJ2-3, with 7 bases identical to TRBD2. The CDR3 has 14 amino acids. Trimming cost V 1 base and J 4 bases; bases outside gene matches: 2. Per the germline V gene, CDR1 is SGHVS and CDR2 is FQNEAQ. For the CDR3, the DNA is TGTGCCAGCAGCTTAGAACGGGGGGCAGATACGCAGTATTTT. Translated: CASSLERGADTQYF.